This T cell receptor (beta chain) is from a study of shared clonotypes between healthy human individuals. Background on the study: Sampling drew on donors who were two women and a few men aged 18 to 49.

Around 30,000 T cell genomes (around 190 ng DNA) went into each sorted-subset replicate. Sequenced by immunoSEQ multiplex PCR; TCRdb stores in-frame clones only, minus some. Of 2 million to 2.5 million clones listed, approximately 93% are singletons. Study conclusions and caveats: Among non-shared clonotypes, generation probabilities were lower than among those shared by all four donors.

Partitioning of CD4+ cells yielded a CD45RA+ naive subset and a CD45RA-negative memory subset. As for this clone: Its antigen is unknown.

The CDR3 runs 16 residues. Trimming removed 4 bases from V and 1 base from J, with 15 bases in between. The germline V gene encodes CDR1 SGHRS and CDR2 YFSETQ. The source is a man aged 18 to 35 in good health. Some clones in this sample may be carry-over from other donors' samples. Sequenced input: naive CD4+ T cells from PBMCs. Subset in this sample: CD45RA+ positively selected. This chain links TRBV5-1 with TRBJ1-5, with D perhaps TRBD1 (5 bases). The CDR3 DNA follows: TGCGCCAGCAGCCCGGGGGGTAGAGGGAGCAATCAGCCCCAGCATTTT. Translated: CASSPGGRGSNQPQHF. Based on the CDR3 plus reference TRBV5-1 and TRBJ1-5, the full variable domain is KAGVTQTPRYLIKTRGQQVTLSCSPISGHRSVSWYQQTPGQGLQFLFEYFSETQRNKGNFPGRFSGRQFSNSRSEMNVSTLELGDSALYLCASSPGGRGSNQPQHFGDGTRLSIL.